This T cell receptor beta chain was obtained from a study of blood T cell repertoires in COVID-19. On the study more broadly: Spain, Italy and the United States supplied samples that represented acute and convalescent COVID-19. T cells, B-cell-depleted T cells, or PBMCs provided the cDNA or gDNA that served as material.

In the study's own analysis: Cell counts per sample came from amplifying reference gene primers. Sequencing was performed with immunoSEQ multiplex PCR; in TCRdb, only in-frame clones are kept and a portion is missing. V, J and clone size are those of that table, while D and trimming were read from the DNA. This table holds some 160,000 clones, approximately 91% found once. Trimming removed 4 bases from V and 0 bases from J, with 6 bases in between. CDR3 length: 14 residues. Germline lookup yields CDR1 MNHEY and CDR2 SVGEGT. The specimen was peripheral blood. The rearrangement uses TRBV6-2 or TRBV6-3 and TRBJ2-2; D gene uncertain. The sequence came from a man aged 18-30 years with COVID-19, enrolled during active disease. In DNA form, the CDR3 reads TGTGCCAGCAGTTTACACACGAACACCGGGGAGCTGTTTTTT. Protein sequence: CASSLHTNTGELFF.